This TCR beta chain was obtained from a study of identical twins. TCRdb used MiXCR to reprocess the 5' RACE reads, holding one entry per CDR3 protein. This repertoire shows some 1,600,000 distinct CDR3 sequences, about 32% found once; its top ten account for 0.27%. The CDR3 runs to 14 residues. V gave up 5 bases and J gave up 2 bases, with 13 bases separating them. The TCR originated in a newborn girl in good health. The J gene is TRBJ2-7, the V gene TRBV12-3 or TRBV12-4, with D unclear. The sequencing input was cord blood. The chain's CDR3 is CASSVGRQTYEQYF. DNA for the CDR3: TGTGCCAGCAGTGTTGGACGGCAGACCTACGAGCAGTACTTC.